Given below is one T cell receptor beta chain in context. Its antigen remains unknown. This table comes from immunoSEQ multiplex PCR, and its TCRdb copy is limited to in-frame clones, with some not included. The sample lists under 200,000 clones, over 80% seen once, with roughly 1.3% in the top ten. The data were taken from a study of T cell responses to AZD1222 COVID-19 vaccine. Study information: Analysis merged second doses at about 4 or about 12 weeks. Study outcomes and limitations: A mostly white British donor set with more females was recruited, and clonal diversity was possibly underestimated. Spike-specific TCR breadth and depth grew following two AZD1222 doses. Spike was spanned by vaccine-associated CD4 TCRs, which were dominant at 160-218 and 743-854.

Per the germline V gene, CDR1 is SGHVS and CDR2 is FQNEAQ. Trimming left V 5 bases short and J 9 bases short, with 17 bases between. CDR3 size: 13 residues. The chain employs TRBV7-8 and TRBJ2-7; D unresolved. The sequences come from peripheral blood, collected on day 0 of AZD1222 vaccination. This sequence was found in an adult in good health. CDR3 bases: TGTGCCAGCAGCCCCCGTAGAGTTTTAGGGCAGTACTTC. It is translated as CASSPRRVLGQYF.